This is a list of T cell receptor beta chains from one sample in a study of OX40 agonist ivuxolimab in advanced cancers. The table came from immunoSEQ multiplex PCR; TCRdb's copy has only in-frame clones and leaves some out. The sample lists approximately 77,000 clones, approximately 92% occurring once. Sample: CD4+ or CD8+ T cells sorted from blood, taken in a trial of the OX40 agonist ivuxolimab. These receptors all come from an adult with an advanced solid tumor such as melanoma, head and neck, liver or kidney cancer. The CDR3 runs from the conserved cysteine through the conserved F or W. Fields, in order: CDR3 protein, CDR3 DNA, clone size, D gene, V gene, J gene. The D gene is left open where the match is weak. Size is omitted from some rows. Given values are once, few, many or a class for expanded clones.

CDR3: CASSLGGGALYNEQFF
DNA: TGCGCCAGCAGCTTGGGTGGGGGGGCCCTCTACAATGAGCAGTTCTTC
size: -
D: -
V: TRBV5-1
J: TRBJ2-1

CDR3: CASSSAGTGGAEAFF
DNA: TGTGCCAGCAGCTCCGCCGGGACAGGGGGCGCTGAAGCTTTCTTT
size: -
D: TRBD1
V: TRBV5-6
J: TRBJ1-1

CDR3: CASQPGAVVEKLFF
DNA: TGTGCCAGCCAACCAGGAGCGGTCGTGGAAAAACTGTTTTTT
size: -
D: -
V: TRBV6-6
J: TRBJ1-4

CDR3: CSVGPGGYGYTF
DNA: TGCAGCGTTGGTCCAGGGGGCTATGGCTACACCTTC
size: -
D: TRBD1
V: TRBV29-1
J: TRBJ1-2

CDR3: CASSYSTESYEQYF
DNA: TGTGCCAGCAGTTACTCGACGGAATCCTACGAGCAGTACTTC
size: once
D: -
V: TRBV6-6
J: TRBJ2-7

CDR3: CASSRTSGSYEQYF
DNA: TGTGCCAGTAGTCGGACTAGCGGGAGCTACGAGCAGTACTTC
size: few
D: TRBD2
V: TRBV19
J: TRBJ2-7

CDR3: CASSEASGRLSPLHF
DNA: TGTGCCAGCAGTGAAGCGAGCGGCAGGCTCTCACCCCTCCACTTT
size: -
D: -
V: TRBV6-1
J: TRBJ1-6

CDR3: CASSPSGSNTGELFF
DNA: TGTGCCAGCAGCCCGTCGGGTTCGAACACCGGGGAGCTGTTTTTT
size: -
D: -
V: TRBV27
J: TRBJ2-2

CDR3: CASRDGLAGGQETQYF
DNA: TGTGCCAGCAGAGATGGACTAGCGGGAGGCCAAGAGACCCAGTACTTC
size: -
D: TRBD2
V: TRBV7-2
J: TRBJ2-5

CDR3: CASIPTGGRSYEQYF
DNA: TGTGCCAGCATCCCGACAGGGGGTCGGTCCTACGAGCAGTACTTC
size: -
D: TRBD1
V: TRBV6-5
J: TRBJ2-7

CDR3: CASSSGQGAGRINEQYF
DNA: TGTGCCAGCAGCTCGGGACAGGGAGCCGGACGAATCAACGAGCAGTACTTC
size: -
D: TRBD1
V: TRBV27
J: TRBJ2-7

CDR3: CASSLTFLDTEAFF
DNA: TGCGCCAGCAGCTTGACATTCCTGGACACTGAAGCTTTCTTT
size: once
D: -
V: TRBV5-1
J: TRBJ1-1

CDR3: CASSEGGWAGNTIYF
DNA: TGTGCCAGCAGTGAAGGAGGTTGGGCTGGAAACACCATATATTTT
size: -
D: -
V: TRBV25-1
J: TRBJ1-3

CDR3: CASSLRRGGPDTQYF
DNA: TGTGCCAGCAGCTTAAGGCGGGGGGGCCCAGATACGCAGTATTTT
size: -
D: TRBD2
V: TRBV7-2
J: TRBJ2-3

CDR3: CASSPPGAGAGNQPQHF
DNA: TGTGCCAGCTCACCACCCGGTGCGGGGGCGGGCAATCAGCCCCAGCATTTT
size: -
D: -
V: TRBV18
J: TRBJ1-5

CDR3: CASSLSIGQGERTKNIQYF
DNA: TGTGCCAGCAGTTTATCTATCGGACAGGGGGAAAGGACCAAAAACATTCAGTACTTC
size: -
D: TRBD1
V: TRBV27
J: TRBJ2-4